This TCR beta chain is from a study of T-cell reconstitution after alpha-beta-depleted transplantation in children listed by TCRdb under 2016. Describing the broader study: T-cell immune reconstitution after TCRalphabeta/CD19-depleted allogeneic hematopoietic cell transplantation in children was quantitatively tracked in the study by means of TCR repertoire profiling.

The CDR3 runs 14 residues from the cysteine to the phenylalanine. Only the CDR3 DNA is retained, 42 bases long and in frame from the first base. V loses 7 bases, J loses 4 bases, and the germline ends lie 13 bases apart. To prepare the library, PCR was applied. Sequencer: Illumina HiSeq 2500. To normalize quantification of the TCRbeta repertoire, the TCR libraries were built with molecular barcoding that relied on unique molecular identifiers. TCRdb cleaned the public reads at Q25 with fastp, built clones with MiXCR and kept in-frame beta chains. Rows with one shared CDR3 protein collapse into an entry with the most common genes and DNA. For this sample the table gives about 420,000 distinct CDR3 sequences, of which approximately 11% were detected only once. The ten largest clones add up to 4.5% to 6% of the sample. This clonotype has just a few counts. What this receptor recognizes is not known. Base qualities are not at hand, and no much larger clone is one base apart.

This TCR was recovered from a human donor who donated a stem cell graft to a child with acute myeloid leukemia. The receptor chain draws on TRBV12-3 or TRBV12-4 and TRBJ2-2; the D gene is perhaps TRBD2, on 7 matching bases. The starting material was PBMCs from the stem cell graft donor, obtained from the stem cell graft. The CDR3 is CASIKGGPTGELFF. The sequenced DNA: TGTGCCAGCATCAAGGGGGGGCCCACCGGGGAGCTGTTTTTT.